This T cell receptor beta chain derives from a study of cytomegalovirus exposure and HLA in healthy donors. Germline assignment: CDR1 SGHVS and CDR2 FQNEAQ. Trimming left V 1 base short and J 2 bases short, with 6 bases between. This CDR3 comprises 14 residues. This clone was seen a handful of times. Sequenced by immunoSEQ multiplex PCR; TCRdb stores in-frame clones only, minus some. Of around 300,000 clones listed, around 90% are singletons. The sequencing input was PBMCs. The receptor was derived from a woman aged 25 to 39 in good health and CMV-seropositive. The chain is built from TRBV7-8 and TRBJ1-3, with no clear D. CDR3 loop: CASSLGTAGNTIYF. DNA of the CDR3: TGTGCCAGCAGCTTAGGGACCGCTGGAAACACCATATATTTT.